The clone carrying this TCR beta chain was observed at least ten times. The antigen is not known. Combining a sample-barcoded 5' primer with a J-beta primer mix, a second PCR ran for about 7 to 11 cycles. Each CDR3 protein is one row after TCRdb ran MiXCR on the 5' RACE reads. The table has some 710,000 distinct CDR3 sequences, approximately 22% seen once. The CDR3 length is 16 residues. In germline, CDR1 is MNHEY, CDR2 SVGAGI. Trimming cost V 3 bases and J 5 bases, with 16 bases left between them. This sample was included in a study of blood T cells in healthy people across ages. Overall study findings and caveats: Relative to aged donors, long-lived donors carried more naive CD4+ cells and displayed higher diversity. When one million T cells were used, diversity estimates were thought to be underestimates. Older age coincided with a roughly linear decline in TCR beta diversity per million T cells.

Sequencing was performed on blood. This sequence joins TRBV6-5 and TRBJ2-2, with D uncertain. The clonotype comes from a man aged 65 to 85 in good health. In DNA form, the CDR3 reads TGTGCCAGCAGTTATGGTTATGCGCAGGCAACCGGGGAGCTGTTTTTT. Residues: CASSYGYAQATGELFF.